This record concerns one T cell receptor (beta chain) sequence. In the authors' methods: How many nucleated cells were present was estimated from reference gene primer amplification. Produced via immunoSEQ multiplex PCR; TCRdb's table is partial and in-frame only. V and J calls plus clone size are reproduced from that table; the DNA served to infer D and trimming. The table records some 80,000 clones, roughly 85% of them present only once. The entry originates in a study of blood T cell repertoires in COVID-19. For the study at large: The study drew acute and convalescent COVID-19 samples from the United States, Italy and Spain. The analysed material was cDNA or gDNA that came from T cells, B-cell-depleted T cells, or PBMCs.

J gave up 0 bases and V 6 bases, and 10 bases lay outside the gene matches. The CDR3 spans 17 residues. The germline V gene has CDR1 MNHEY and CDR2 SVGEGT. Seattle patients were enrolled during active infection and followed longitudinally. The gene calls are TRBV6-2 or TRBV6-3 and TRBJ2-7; 11 bases agree with TRBD2. Material for sequencing was peripheral blood. The clonotype was recovered from a man aged 50 to 59 with COVID-19, enrolled during active disease. The CDR3 loop reads CASSRRISGRVSYEQYF. The CDR3 DNA follows: TGTGCCAGCAGCCGCAGGATTAGCGGGAGGGTCTCCTACGAGCAGTACTTC.